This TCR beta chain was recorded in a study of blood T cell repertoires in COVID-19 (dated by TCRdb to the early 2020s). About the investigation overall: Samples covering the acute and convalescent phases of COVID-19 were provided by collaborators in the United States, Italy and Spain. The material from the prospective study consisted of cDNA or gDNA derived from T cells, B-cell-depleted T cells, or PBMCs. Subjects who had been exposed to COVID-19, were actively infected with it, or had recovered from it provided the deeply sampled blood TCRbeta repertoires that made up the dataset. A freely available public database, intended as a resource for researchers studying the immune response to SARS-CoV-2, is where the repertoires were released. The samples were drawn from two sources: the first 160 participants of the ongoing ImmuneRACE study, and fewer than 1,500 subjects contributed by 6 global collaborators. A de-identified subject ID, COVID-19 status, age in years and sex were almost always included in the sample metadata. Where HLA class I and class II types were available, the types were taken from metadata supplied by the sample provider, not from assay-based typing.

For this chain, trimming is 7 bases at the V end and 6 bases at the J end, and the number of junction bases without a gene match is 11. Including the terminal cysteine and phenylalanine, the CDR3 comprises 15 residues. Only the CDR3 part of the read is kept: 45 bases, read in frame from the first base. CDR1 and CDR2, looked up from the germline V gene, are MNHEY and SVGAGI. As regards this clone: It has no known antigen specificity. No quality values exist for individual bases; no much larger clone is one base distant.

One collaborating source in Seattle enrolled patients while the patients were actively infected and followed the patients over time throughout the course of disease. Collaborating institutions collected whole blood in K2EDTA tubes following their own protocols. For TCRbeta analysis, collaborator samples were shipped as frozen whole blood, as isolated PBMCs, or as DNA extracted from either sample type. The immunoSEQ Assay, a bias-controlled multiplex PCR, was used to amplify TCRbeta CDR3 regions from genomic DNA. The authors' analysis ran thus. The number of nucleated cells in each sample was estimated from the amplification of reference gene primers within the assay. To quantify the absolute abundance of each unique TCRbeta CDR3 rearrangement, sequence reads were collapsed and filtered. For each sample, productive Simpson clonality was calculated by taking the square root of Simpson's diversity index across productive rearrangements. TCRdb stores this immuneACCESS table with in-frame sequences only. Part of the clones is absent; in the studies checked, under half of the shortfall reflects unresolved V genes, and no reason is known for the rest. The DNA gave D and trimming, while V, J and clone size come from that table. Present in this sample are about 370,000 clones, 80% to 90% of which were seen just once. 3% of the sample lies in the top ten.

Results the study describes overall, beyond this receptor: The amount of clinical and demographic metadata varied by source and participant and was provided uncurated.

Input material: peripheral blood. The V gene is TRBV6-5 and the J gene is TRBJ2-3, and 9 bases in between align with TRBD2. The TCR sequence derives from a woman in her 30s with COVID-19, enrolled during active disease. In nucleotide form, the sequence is TGTGCCAGCATTGCTAGTAGCGGGGGTTGGGATACGCAGTATTTT. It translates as CASIASSGGWDTQYF.